A selection of T cell receptor beta chains follows, all from one sample in a study of blood T cell repertoires in COVID-19. Profiled with immunoSEQ multiplex PCR; TCRdb holds only in-frame clones, not every one. The sample lists roughly 500,000 clones, approximately 83% occurring once. Sequencing input: peripheral blood. Receptors were obtained from a human donor in a cohort sampled during active COVID-19. The CDR3 runs from the conserved cysteine through the conserved F or W. A D gene is named only where the DNA matches it firmly. Some rows mark clone size as missing; the rest say once, few, many or name a class of expanded clone.

DNA	CDR3	V	J	D	size
TGTGCCAGCAGCGTAGCCAACCGGGGGGCAGCAGGAAACACCATATATTTT	CASSVANRGAAGNTIYF	TRBV9	TRBJ1-3	.	.
TGTGCCAGCAGCCATGGGGTTTTCGCGGGAGGGCCTACTAGCACAGATACGCAGTATTTT	CASSHGVFAGGPTSTDTQYF	TRBV6-2/TRBV6-3	TRBJ2-3	TRBD2	.
TGTGCCAGTAGTGGGACAGGGGGAATCCGGGCTTTGGCGTACAATGAGCAGTTCTTC	CASSGTGGIRALAYNEQFF	TRBV19	TRBJ2-1	TRBD1	.
TGTGCCAGCAGCAAAGCTGGAAGACACCTTGAAGCTTTCTTT	CASSKAGRHLEAFF	TRBV21-1	TRBJ1-1	.	few
TGTGCCAGCAGTTTGAAGGCCGAGACTAGGCCGTACGAGCAGTACTTC	CASSLKAETRPYEQYF	TRBV27	TRBJ2-7	.	once
TGTGCCATCAGTGAGGGGGCCGGCAATCAGCCCCAGCATTTT	CAISEGAGNQPQHF	TRBV10-3	TRBJ1-5	.	.
TGCAGTGGAGGAGGGATCGATGAGCAGTTCTTC	CSGGGIDEQFF	TRBV20-1	TRBJ2-1	.	.
TGTGCCAGCAGCCTAGCGGGAGGAACGGATACGCAGTATTTT	CASSLAGGTDTQYF	TRBV25-1	TRBJ2-3	TRBD2	.
TGTGCCACCAGTGAAACAGGGCTCATGGGGATCAATGAGCAGTTCTTC	CATSETGLMGINEQFF	TRBV24-1	TRBJ2-1	.	.
TGTGCCAGCTCACCACTCACATCGGCATTACAGGGGAGCGAGCAGTACTTC	CASSPLTSALQGSEQYF	TRBV18	TRBJ2-7	TRBD1	.
TGCGCCAGCATCGGGACAGGGAGCGGTGGCTACACCTTC	CASIGTGSGGYTF	TRBV10-1	TRBJ1-2	TRBD1	.
TGTGCCAGCAGCGGACTTACAAACACAGATACGCAGTATTTT	CASSGLTNTDTQYF	TRBV9	TRBJ2-3	.	once
TGTGCCAGCAGTAATTCTGGGGCCAACGTCCTGACTTTC	CASSNSGANVLTF	TRBV7-9	TRBJ2-6	.	.
TGCGCCAGCAGCTTGGGTACCGGGACAGATTATAGCAATCAGCCCCAGCATTTT	CASSLGTGTDYSNQPQHF	TRBV5-1	TRBJ1-5	TRBD1	few
TGTGCCAGCAGCCGAGTCGGAAGTGCGGATGGCTACACCTTC	CASSRVGSADGYTF	TRBV7-9	TRBJ1-2	.	.
TGTGCCAGCTCCCTAACAGCATTAAATGAAAAACTGTTTTTT	CASSLTALNEKLFF	TRBV18	TRBJ1-4	.	.
TGTGCCAGCAGCTTACTGAGGGTGATGAACGGGGAGCTGTTTTTT	CASSLLRVMNGELFF	TRBV7-8	TRBJ2-2	.	.
TGTGCCAGCAGCTCAAGGGACAGGGGGGTCTATGGCTACACCTTC	CASSSRDRGVYGYTF	TRBV7-2	TRBJ1-2	TRBD1	.
TGCAGTGCTAGGGCAGAGACCCAGTACTTC	CSARAETQYF	TRBV20-1	TRBJ2-5	.	.
TGTGCCAGCAGCTTAGCGAGAGGCCGTAGACCTCTCACCGGGGAGCTGTTTTTT	CASSLARGRRPLTGELFF	TRBV7-2	TRBJ2-2	.	.
TGCGCCAGCAGCCCGCCGCGGGAGGGCGGGGAGACCCAGTACTTC	CASSPPREGGETQYF	TRBV5-1	TRBJ2-5	TRBD2	few
TGTGCCAGCAGTTACCCGGTGCTAGCGGGTGCCAGGGCTTGGGAGCAGTACTTC	CASSYPVLAGARAWEQYF	TRBV6-2/TRBV6-3	TRBJ2-7	TRBD2	once
TGTGCCAGCAGCTTAAATGGGGCCTCTAACACTGAAGCTTTCTTT	CASSLNGASNTEAFF	TRBV7-3	TRBJ1-1	.	.
TGTGCCAGCAGCCCTCCCGGGACAGGTGTATACGAGCAGTACTTC	CASSPPGTGVYEQYF	TRBV3-1/TRBV3-2	TRBJ2-7	TRBD1	.
TGTGCCAGTAGTCAGGGGGCGCATGAAAAACTGTTTTTT	CASSQGAHEKLFF	TRBV19	TRBJ1-4	TRBD1	.
TGCGCCAGCAGCTTGGTATCTAGCGGGAGGGTAACAGATGAGCAGTTCTTC	CASSLVSSGRVTDEQFF	TRBV5-1	TRBJ2-1	TRBD2	.
TGTGCCAGCAGCTTAGGAAGCCAGGGAGGGAGATATGGCTACACCTTC	CASSLGSQGGRYGYTF	TRBV7-2	TRBJ1-2	.	.
TGTGCCAGTAGTATGATCTCGGCGGGAGGGCCAGAGACAGATACGCAGTATTTT	CASSMISAGGPETDTQYF	TRBV19	TRBJ2-3	TRBD2	.
TGTGCCAGCAGTGAATCCCCAGGGGCTACCCGTTTCTTT	CASSESPGATRFF	TRBV6-1	TRBJ1-1	.	.
TGTGCCTGGAGTTCCGCTACAATAGCGGGAGTCCACAATGAGCAGTTCTTC	CAWSSATIAGVHNEQFF	TRBV30	TRBJ2-1	TRBD2	.
TGTGCCAGCAGCTTGGGGTCAATACAGGGTTCGGGAGCTTTCTTT	CASSLGSIQGSGAFF	TRBV5-6	TRBJ1-1	.	.
TGTGCCAGCAGTGTCTACAGGGGAGATGAGCAGTTCTTC	CASSVYRGDEQFF	TRBV25-1	TRBJ2-1	TRBD1	.
TGTGCCAGCAGCCTAGAACAGGGAGAAGACACCTTC	CASSLEQGEDTF	TRBV6-2/TRBV6-3	TRBJ1-2	.	.
TGTGCCAGCAGCCCATTGGGGGGGAACACTGAAGCTTTCTTT	CASSPLGGNTEAFF	TRBV7-9	TRBJ1-1	.	.
TGTGCCAGCAGTTACGGGTATAGGAGCTCCTACGAGCAGTACTTC	CASSYGYRSSYEQYF	TRBV6-5	TRBJ2-7	.	.
TGTGCCAGCAGCTCAACGACAGGGACCGGGGAGCTGTTTTTT	CASSSTTGTGELFF	TRBV7-6	TRBJ2-2	TRBD1	.
TGTGCCAGCAGCCCCCCTGGACAGGCATCCTACGAGCAGTACTTC	CASSPPGQASYEQYF	TRBV7-9	TRBJ2-7	TRBD1	.
TGTGCCAGCAGCTACAGGGACGGACTTAACTATGGCTACACCTTC	CASSYRDGLNYGYTF	TRBV7-2	TRBJ1-2	.	.
TGTGCCACACTACGGGACAGGAAAAAGGGGACCTACAATGAGCAGTTCTTC	CATLRDRKKGTYNEQFF	TRBV30	TRBJ2-1	TRBD1	.
TGTGCCAGCCGAGGCCCGACCGCCGAGATTAACTATGGCTACACCTTC	CASRGPTAEINYGYTF	TRBV19	TRBJ1-2	.	.
TGTGCCAGCAGTTTCTACAGGGACCATGAGCAGTTCTTC	CASSFYRDHEQFF	TRBV28	TRBJ2-1	.	few
TGCGCCAGCAGCGCCGGACAGGGAGGCTACGAGCAGTACTTC	CASSAGQGGYEQYF	TRBV5-1	TRBJ2-7	TRBD1	few
TGTGCCAGCTTAATAAGGGGGGGAGGGAGCGTTTCCTACGAGCAGTACTTC	CASLIRGGGSVSYEQYF	TRBV28	TRBJ2-7	.	.
TGTGCCACCAGCAGAGAGTTGTTGACGGGTAGCTCCTACGAGCAGTACTTC	CATSRELLTGSSYEQYF	TRBV15	TRBJ2-7	.	.
TGTGCCAGCAGCTTAGTTAGCGGGAGTGGCTACGAGCAGTACTTC	CASSLVSGSGYEQYF	TRBV7-2	TRBJ2-7	TRBD2	.
TGTGCCAGCAGCGGACAGGGGCCTCAGTACTTC	CASSGQGPQYF	TRBV28	TRBJ2-7	TRBD1	.
TGCGCCAGCAGCCTTCGACAGGGGGCATCCTACAATGAGCAGTTCTTC	CASSLRQGASYNEQFF	TRBV5-1	TRBJ2-1	TRBD1	.
TGTGCCAGCAGCCATACTTTGAGGGTGACGGAAGCTTTCTTT	CASSHTLRVTEAFF	TRBV3-1/TRBV3-2	TRBJ1-1	.	few
TGTGCCAGCAGCTTAGTTTACGCCTATGGGGACTCCGAGCAGTACTTC	CASSLVYAYGDSEQYF	TRBV11-2	TRBJ2-7	.	few
TGTGCCTTACTAGGACGACTGAACACTGAAGCTTTCTTT	CALLGRLNTEAFF	TRBV30	TRBJ1-1	.	.
TGTGCCACTTCCCGGGATGCCGGGGAGCTGTTTTTT	CATSRDAGELFF	TRBV24-1	TRBJ2-2	.	once
TGTGCCAGCTCATCCTCAGGGGGCCCTGGAAACACCATATATTTT	CASSSSGGPGNTIYF	TRBV18	TRBJ1-3	TRBD1	.
TGTGCCAGCAGCCTCGGGGGGGGCGCGGACATTCAGTACTTC	CASSLGGGADIQYF	TRBV5-4	TRBJ2-4	TRBD2	.